This T cell receptor beta chain emerged from a study of cytomegalovirus exposure and HLA in healthy donors. Study background: Prior work identified around 110 million unique TCR beta sequences in 150 million to 200 million T cells.

Both 60 Vbeta primers and 13 Jbeta primers went into the PCR. Using immunoSEQ multiplex PCR, the repertoire was profiled, and TCRdb retains in-frame clones only, with some absent. The data hold fewer than 200,000 clones, with about 80% observed a single time. Study-wide points: Immune exposure information comprised only CMV serostatus. Presence/absence analyses assumed roughly uniform sequencing depth across donors, which may not hold.

Remarks on this clone: Its target is unknown.

All donors participated as healthy donors of bone marrow. J lost 1 base, V lost 0 bases, and 13 bases had no gene match. Germline V gene sequence: CDR1 SGHDT, CDR2 YYEEEE. The CDR3 sequence is 19 residues long. The sample taken for sequencing was PBMCs. The source of this sequence is a boy between 5 and 17 years old in good health and CMV-seronegative. V is TRBV5-6 and J is TRBJ1-1, with 9 bases fitting TRBD1. This CDR3 reads CASSLAGGTGLNSNTEAFF. The CDR3 bases are TGTGCCAGCAGCTTGGCAGGGGGGACAGGGCTTAACTCGAACACTGAAGCTTTCTTT. Variable domain in full (rest from reference TRBV5-6 and TRBJ1-1): DAGVTQSPTHLIKTRGQQVTLRCSPKSGHDTVSWYQQALGQGPQFIFQYYEEEERQRGNFPDRFSGHQFPNYSSELNVNALLLGDSALYLCASSLAGGTGLNSNTEAFFGQGTRLTVV.